Listed here is a single T cell receptor (beta chain). Authors' processing steps: Using reference gene primer amplification, nucleated cell counts were estimated. Produced via immunoSEQ multiplex PCR; TCRdb's table is partial and in-frame only. V, J and clone size derive from that table, while D and trimming were established from the DNA sequence. The sample gives around 250,000 clones, around four fifths of which show up once; around 8.9% is in the top ten. This sample is part of a study of blood T cell repertoires in COVID-19. For the study at large: Both acute and convalescent COVID-19 samples were obtained from the United States, Italy and Spain. In each case, the material was cDNA or gDNA derived from T cells, B-cell-depleted T cells, or PBMCs.

The length of the CDR3 is 14 residues. Trimming pared 2 bases from V and 4 bases from J, leaving 12 bases between. The germline gives CDR1 SGHNT, CDR2 YYREEE (reference sequence). The chain has TRBV5-4 and TRBJ1-1; maybe TRBD1 (5 bases). The source is a man aged 35 to 55 with active or convalescent COVID-19. The sequencing input was peripheral blood. CDR3 nucleotide sequence: TGTGCCAGCAGCTTTACTGGGGGGGGCACTGAAGCTTTCTTT. Its translation: CASSFTGGGTEAFF.